This passage covers 16 T cell receptor beta chains from one sample sequenced in a study of CD8 T cells in ankylosing spondylitis. TCRdb analysed the 5' RACE reads with MiXCR anew, one entry per CDR3 protein. The sample lists 700,000 or so distinct CDR3 sequences, 15% to 20% occurring once. These receptors have no known antigen. The study, taken as a whole, reports: Ankylosing spondylitis blood appeared to be characterized by a TCR beta motif of eight or nine highly homologous variants.

Sequencing was carried out using blood, either unsorted or a sorted T cell fraction (not recorded which). The receptor source for this set is a male donor with ankylosing spondylitis.

The V call is TRBV7-6, the J call TRBJ2-3, with 10 nucleotides matching TRBD2. This CDR3 is built from 17 residues. Germline lookup yields CDR1 SGHVS and CDR2 FNYEAQ. Germline trimming cut 1 base from V and 1 base from J; bases unmatched to any gene: 5. The chain's CDR3 is CASSLGNGLAGTDTQYF. In DNA, the CDR3 is TGTGCCAGCAGCTTAGGAAACGGACTAGCGGGCACAGATACGCAGTATTTT.

CDR3 loop: CASSLAGWDYNEQFF. Here the CDR3 DNA reads TGTGCCAGCAGCTTAGCGGGATGGGACTACAATGAGCAGTTCTTC. This chain links TRBV11-2 with TRBJ2-1, with TRBD2 as a possible D gene (5 bases). CDR3 length: 15 residues. The V gene's germline CDR1 is SGHAT and CDR2 FQNNGV. V lost 1 base and J lost 3, with 10 bases in between.

The DNA of the CDR3 is TGTGCCAGCAGTCCGGAGGGGGGGTCGAATGAAAAACTGTTTTTT. Amino acid sequence: CASSPEGGSNEKLFF. The J gene is TRBJ1-4, the V gene TRBV27; D possibly corresponds to TRBD1 (6 bases). Germline CDR1 reads MNHEY; CDR2 reads SMNVEV (reference sequence). V was cut by 5 bases and J by 5 bases, with 15 bases left in between. This CDR3 has 15 residues.

This chain links TRBV29-1 with TRBJ2-1; D might be TRBD1 or TRBD2, each matching 5 bases. This CDR3 is 12 amino acids long. Per the germline V gene, CDR1 is SQVTM and CDR2 is ANQGSEA. V was cut by 3 bases and J by 5 bases, with 8 bases left in between. The CDR3 spells CSVDGTNNEQFF. The CDR3 nucleotides are TGCAGCGTTGACGGGACCAACAATGAGCAGTTCTTC.

This clonotype occurred a few times. The CDR3 DNA sequence: TGCGCCAGCAGCTTTGGACAGGGGAGTTCTGGCTACACCTTC. Its translation is CASSFGQGSSGYTF. The gene calls are TRBV5-1 and TRBJ1-2; TRBD1 aligns across 9 bases. CDR3 length equals 14 residues. Trimming took 2 bases from V and 7 from J; bases not matched to a gene: 6. Per germline, CDR1 SGHRS and CDR2 YFSETQ.

Only a few counts were recorded for this clonotype. The chain joins TRBV2 to TRBJ2-7, with D unresolved. Germline V CDR1 and CDR2: SNHLY, FYNNEI. This CDR3 has 15 residues. With 3 bases removed from V and 4 bases from J, the gap between germline ends came to 16 bases. This CDR3 is CASSELVSPVYEQYF. CDR3 nucleotides: TGTGCCAGCAGTGAGCTAGTGTCCCCCGTGTACGAGCAGTACTTC.

This clonotype has a handful of counts. This rearrangement joins TRBV7-2 to TRBJ2-1; D is uncertain. Germline V CDR1 and CDR2: SGHTA, FQGNSA. The CDR3 has 17 amino acids. V was cut by 5 bases and J by 0 bases, with 17 bases left in between. In nucleotides, the CDR3 is TGTGCCAGCAGCCGCCCCCCCGTTGAGAGCTCCTACAATGAGCAGTTCTTC. Protein sequence: CASSRPPVESSYNEQFF.

This clonotype was observed a few times. CDR3 in DNA: TGTGCCAGCAGTGAAACTAGCGAAGACTCCTACGAGCAGTACTTC. Its protein is CASSETSEDSYEQYF. V and J are TRBV9 and TRBJ2-7, with TRBD2 identical over 7 bases. CDR3 length equals 15 residues. V lost 5 bases and J lost 0; bases outside the gene matches: 8. Germline CDR1 reads SGDLS; CDR2 reads YYNGEE.

This clonotype was observed a handful of times. The chain joins TRBV4-2 to TRBJ2-5, with a possible D match to TRBD1 (7 bases). The CDR3 is 14 residues long. CDR1 LGHNA and CDR2 YNFKEQ come from the germline V gene. The V end lost 5 bases, the J end lost 0 bases, and 10 bases lay between the germline ends. CDR3 coding DNA: TGTGCCAGCAGCGCGGGACAGTACCAAGAGACCCAGTACTTC. Translation gives CASSAGQYQETQYF.

This sequence joins TRBV4-1 and TRBJ1-2; D ambiguous. Germline V gene lookup returns CDR1 MGHRA and CDR2 YSYEKL. The CDR3 sequence is 15 residues long. V was trimmed by 4 bases and J by 1 base, leaving 13 bases between them. CDR3 DNA: TGCGCCAGCAGCCCAGGAACTACACTTAACTATGGCTACACCTTC. This sequence encodes CASSPGTTLNYGYTF.

The chain employs TRBV12-3 or TRBV12-4 and TRBJ2-3; possibly TRBD2 for D (6 bases). The CDR3 is 14 amino acids. The V end lost 7 bases, the J end lost 2 bases, and 13 bases lay between the germline ends. CDR3 DNA sequence: TGTGCCAGCAATGTTGGCGGGAACACAGATACGCAGTATTTT. Protein product: CASNVGGNTDTQYF.

J is TRBJ2-5 and V is TRBV4-1; D is tentatively TRBD1 or TRBD2 (5 bases each). In germline, CDR1 is MGHRA, CDR2 YSYEKL. There are 15 residues in the CDR3. The V and J ends lost 1 base and 6 bases respectively, with 15 bases between them. The CDR3 bases are TGCGCCAGCAGCCAAGCCCGGGGCTCCGTAAAGACCCAGTACTTC. Amino acids: CASSQARGSVKTQYF.

This clonotype was picked up a small number of times. The rearrangement uses TRBV4-2 and TRBJ2-1, with 7 bases fitting TRBD2. The CDR3 contains 14 residues. Germline trimming cut 0 bases from V and 9 bases from J; bases unmatched to any gene: 5. Germline V gene lookup returns CDR1 LGHNA and CDR2 YNFKEQ. CDR3 DNA: TGTGCCAGCAGCCAAGAGCCTAGCGGAACTGAGCAGTTCTTC. It encodes CASSQEPSGTEQFF.

The rearrangement uses TRBV11-1 and TRBJ2-3; D could derive from TRBD1 or TRBD2 (5 bases each). CDR3 length: 18 residues. V lost 1 base and J 2 bases, leaving 19 bases between the germline ends. CDR1 SGHAT and CDR2 FQDESV come from the germline V gene (reference sequence). The CDR3 region is CASSLGLSGQLITDTQYF. The DNA of the CDR3 is TGTGCCAGCAGCTTAGGATTGTCGGGGCAGTTGATCACAGATACGCAGTATTTT. Full variable domain (rest looked up from reference TRBV11-1 and TRBJ2-3): EAEVAQSPRYKITEKSQAVAFWCDPISGHATLYWYRQILGQGPELLVQFQDESVVDDSQLPKDRFSAERLKGVDSTLKIQPAELGDSAMYLCASSLGLSGQLITDTQYFGPGTRLTVL.

The table lists this clonotype with a count of one. The chain employs TRBV27 and TRBJ2-3, with 11 nucleotides matching TRBD2. This CDR3 comprises 15 residues. V lost 6 bases and J lost 1; bases outside the gene matches: 3. CDR1 and CDR2 (germline): MNHEY, SMNVEV (reference sequence). The CDR3 nucleotides read TGTGCCAGCAGCATGGGACTAGCGGGCACAGATACGCAGTATTTT. Translation: CASSMGLAGTDTQYF.

This chain connects TRBV12-3 or TRBV12-4 to TRBJ2-5, with 10 bases lining up with TRBD2. With V trimmed by 6 bases and J by 1 base, 5 bases remained unmatched. The CDR3 loop spans 15 amino acids. The CDR3 spells CASRGLADTQETQYF. The DNA for the CDR3 is TGTGCCAGCAGAGGACTAGCGGACACCCAAGAGACCCAGTACTTC.